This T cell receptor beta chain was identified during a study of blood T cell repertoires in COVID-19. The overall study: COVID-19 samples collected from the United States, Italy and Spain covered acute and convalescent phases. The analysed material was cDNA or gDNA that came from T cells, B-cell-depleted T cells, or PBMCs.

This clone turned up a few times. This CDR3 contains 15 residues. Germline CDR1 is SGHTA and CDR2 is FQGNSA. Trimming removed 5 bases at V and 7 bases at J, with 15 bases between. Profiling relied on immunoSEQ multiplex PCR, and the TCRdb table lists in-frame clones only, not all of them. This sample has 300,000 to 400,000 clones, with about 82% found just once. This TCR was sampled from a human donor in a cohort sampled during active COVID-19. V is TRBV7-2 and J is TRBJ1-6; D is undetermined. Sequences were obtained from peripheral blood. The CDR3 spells CASSPPEGPNSPLHF. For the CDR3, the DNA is TGTGCCAGCAGCCCGCCCGAGGGTCCCAATTCACCCCTCCACTTT. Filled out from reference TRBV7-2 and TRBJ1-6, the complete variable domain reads GAGVSQSPSNKVTEKGKDVELRCDPISGHTALYWYRQSLGQGLEFLIYFQGNSAPDKSGLPSDRFSAERTGGSVSTLTIQRTQQEDSAVYLCASSPPEGPNSPLHFGNGTRLTVT.